The present entry profiles one TCR beta chain with its context. Its cognate antigen is unknown. Sorting of CD4+ cells into CD25+CD127- cells was performed for five patients. The investigators collected lesional scalp punch biopsies and peripheral blood from alopecia areata patients. Extraction of RNA preceded its reverse transcription into cDNA, which served as the sequencing template. Only in-frame clones appear in the TCRdb table, and some are missing; sequencing was by immunoSEQ multiplex PCR. The data contain 37,000 or so clones, 45% to 65% of them singletons. This specimen comes from a study of CD8+ T cells in alopecia areata. Study-level findings and limits: Alopecia totalis/universalis scalp especially showed more expanded CD8+ clones than normal scalp.

This clonotype was obtained from a human donor with alopecia areata. The sample consisted of CD4+ Tregs sorted from blood.

The CDR3 coding sequence is TGTGCCAGCTCACCTCAAAGGGACCCGGGAACTGAAGCTTTCTTT. As protein: CASSPQRDPGTEAFF. V gene TRBV18 combines with J gene TRBJ1-1; a weak D match, TRBD1 (5 bases). The germline V gene encodes CDR1 KGHSH and CDR2 LQKENI. The V and J ends lost 3 bases and 5 bases respectively, with 16 bases between them. The CDR3 has 15 amino acids.